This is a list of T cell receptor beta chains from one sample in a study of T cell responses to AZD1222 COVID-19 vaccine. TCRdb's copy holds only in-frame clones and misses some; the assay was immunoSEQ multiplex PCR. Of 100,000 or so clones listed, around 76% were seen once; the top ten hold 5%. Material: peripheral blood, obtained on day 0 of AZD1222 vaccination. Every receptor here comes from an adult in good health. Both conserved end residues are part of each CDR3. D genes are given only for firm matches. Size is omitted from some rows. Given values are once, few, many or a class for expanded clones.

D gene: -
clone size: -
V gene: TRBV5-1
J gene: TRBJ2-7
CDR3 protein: CASSLEGSEQYF
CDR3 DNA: TGCGCCAGCAGCTTGGAGGGGTCCGAGCAGTACTTC

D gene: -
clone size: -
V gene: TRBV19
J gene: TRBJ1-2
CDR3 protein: CASHQVQGYYGYTF
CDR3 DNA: TGTGCCAGTCACCAAGTCCAGGGCTACTATGGCTACACCTTC

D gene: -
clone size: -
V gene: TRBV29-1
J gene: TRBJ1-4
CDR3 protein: CSVGHSTNEKLFF
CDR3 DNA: TGCAGCGTTGGTCACTCAACTAATGAAAAACTGTTTTTT

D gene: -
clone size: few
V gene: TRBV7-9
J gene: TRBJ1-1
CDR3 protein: CASSYMNTEAFF
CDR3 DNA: TGTGCCAGCAGCTACATGAACACTGAAGCTTTCTTT

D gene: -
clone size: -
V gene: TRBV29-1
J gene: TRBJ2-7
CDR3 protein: CSVAADDAYEQYF
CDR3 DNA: TGCAGCGTTGCGGCGGATGATGCCTACGAGCAGTACTTC

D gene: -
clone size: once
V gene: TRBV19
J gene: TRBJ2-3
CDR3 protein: CASSIGGAGTDTQYF
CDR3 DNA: TGTGCCAGTAGTATAGGTGGGGCGGGCACAGATACGCAGTATTTT

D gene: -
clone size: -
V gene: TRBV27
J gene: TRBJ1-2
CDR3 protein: CASSLSLGNYGYTF
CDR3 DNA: TGTGCCAGCAGTTTATCGCTAGGGAACTATGGCTACACCTTC

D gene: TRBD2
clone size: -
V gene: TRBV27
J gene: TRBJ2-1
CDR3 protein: CASGTSILAGGHNEQFF
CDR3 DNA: TGTGCCAGCGGAACATCTATACTAGCGGGGGGACACAATGAGCAGTTCTTC

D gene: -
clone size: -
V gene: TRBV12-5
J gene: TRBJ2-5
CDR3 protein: CASGTGDRRPETQYF
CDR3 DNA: TGTGCTAGTGGCACCGGCGACAGGCGACCGGAGACCCAGTACTTC

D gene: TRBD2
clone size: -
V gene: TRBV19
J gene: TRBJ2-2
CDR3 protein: CASSFSGGYTGELFF
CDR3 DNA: TGTGCCAGTAGTTTTAGCGGGGGATACACCGGGGAGCTGTTTTTT

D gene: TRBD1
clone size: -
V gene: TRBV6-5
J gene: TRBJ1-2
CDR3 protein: CASREDRFMYYGYTF
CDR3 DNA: TGTGCCAGCAGAGAGGACAGGTTCATGTACTATGGCTACACCTTC

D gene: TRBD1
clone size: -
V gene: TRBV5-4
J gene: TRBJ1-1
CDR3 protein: CASSPGGGMGNTEAFF
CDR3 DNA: TGTGCCAGCAGCCCAGGGGGGGGCATGGGAAACACTGAAGCTTTCTTT

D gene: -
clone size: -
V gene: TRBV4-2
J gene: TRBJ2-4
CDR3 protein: CASSQVGGLAKNIQYF
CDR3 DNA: TGTGCCAGCAGCCAAGTCGGGGGTCTGGCCAAAAACATTCAGTACTTC

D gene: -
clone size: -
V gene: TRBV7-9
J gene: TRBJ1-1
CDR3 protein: CASSDTLGLPTRTEAFF
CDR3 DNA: TGTGCCAGCAGTGATACGCTGGGACTTCCCACTCGAACTGAAGCTTTCTTT

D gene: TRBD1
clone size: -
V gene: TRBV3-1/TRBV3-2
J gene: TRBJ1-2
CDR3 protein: CASSHKWTGANYGYTF
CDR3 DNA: TGTGCCAGCAGCCATAAGTGGACAGGGGCTAACTATGGCTACACCTTC

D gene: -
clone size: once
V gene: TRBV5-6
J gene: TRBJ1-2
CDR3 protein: CASSLSGSYGYTF
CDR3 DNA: TGTGCCAGCAGCTTGTCCGGGAGTTATGGCTACACCTTC

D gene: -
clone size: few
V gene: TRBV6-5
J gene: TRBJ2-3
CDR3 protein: CASIPIGFTDTQYF
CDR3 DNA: TGTGCCAGCATCCCAATCGGCTTCACAGATACGCAGTATTTT

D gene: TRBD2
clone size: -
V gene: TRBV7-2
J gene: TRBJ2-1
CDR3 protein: CASSFSGGASLEQFF
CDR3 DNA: TGTGCCAGCAGCTTTAGCGGGGGGGCCTCGCTTGAGCAGTTCTTC

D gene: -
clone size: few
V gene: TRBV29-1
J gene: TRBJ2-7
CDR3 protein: CSVEIEGTYEQYF
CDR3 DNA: TGCAGCGTGGAGATCGAGGGGACCTACGAGCAGTACTTC

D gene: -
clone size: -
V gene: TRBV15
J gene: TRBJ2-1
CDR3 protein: CATSRGRLDLREQFF
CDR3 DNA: TGTGCCACCAGCAGAGGACGGTTGGATCTCCGGGAGCAGTTCTTC

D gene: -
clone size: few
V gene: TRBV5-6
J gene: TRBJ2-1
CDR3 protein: CASSLGQNEQFF
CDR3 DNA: TGTGCCAGCAGCTTGGGGCAGAATGAGCAGTTCTTC

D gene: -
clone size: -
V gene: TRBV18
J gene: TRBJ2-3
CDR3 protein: CASSPKGRAESTDTQYF
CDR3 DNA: TGTGCCAGCTCACCGAAGGGAAGGGCTGAGTCCACAGATACGCAGTATTTT

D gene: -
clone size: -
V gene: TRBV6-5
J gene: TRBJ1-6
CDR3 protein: CASMGPYNSPLHF
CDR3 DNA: TGTGCCAGCATGGGGCCCTATAATTCACCCCTCCACTTT

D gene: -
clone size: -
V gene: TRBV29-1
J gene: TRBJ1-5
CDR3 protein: CSVAKGSNQPQHF
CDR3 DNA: TGCAGCGTTGCAAAGGGTAGCAATCAGCCCCAGCATTTT

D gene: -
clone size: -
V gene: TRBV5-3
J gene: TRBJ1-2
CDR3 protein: CARSSHGRTVHLGNGYTF
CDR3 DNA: TGTGCCAGAAGCTCCCATGGACGAACCGTTCATCTGGGGAATGGCTACACCTTC

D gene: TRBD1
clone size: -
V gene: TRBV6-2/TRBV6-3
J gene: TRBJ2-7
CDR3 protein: CASSTDSGTAHF
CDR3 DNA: TGTGCCAGCAGCACCGATTCCGGGACAGCCCACTTC

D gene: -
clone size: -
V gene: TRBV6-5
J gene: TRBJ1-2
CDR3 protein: CASSSSRQFYGYTF
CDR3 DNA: TGTGCCAGCAGCTCCTCCCGACAGTTCTATGGCTACACCTTC

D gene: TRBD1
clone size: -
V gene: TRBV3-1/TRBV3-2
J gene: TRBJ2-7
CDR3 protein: CASSSVGTGAYEQYF
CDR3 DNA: TGTGCCAGCAGCTCCGTGGGGACAGGGGCCTACGAGCAGTACTTC

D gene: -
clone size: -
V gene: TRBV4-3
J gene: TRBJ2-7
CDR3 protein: CASSQDRTAFYEQYF
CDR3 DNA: TGCGCCAGCAGCCAAGACCGGACAGCGTTCTACGAGCAGTACTTC

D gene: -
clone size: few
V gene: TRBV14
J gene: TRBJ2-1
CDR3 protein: CASSHLNSYNEQFF
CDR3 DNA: TGTGCCAGCAGCCACCTAAACAGTTACAATGAGCAGTTCTTC

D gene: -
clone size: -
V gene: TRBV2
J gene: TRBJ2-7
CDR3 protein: CASRETGFRSYEQYF
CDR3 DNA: TGTGCCAGCAGGGAGACAGGCTTTCGCTCTTACGAGCAGTACTTC

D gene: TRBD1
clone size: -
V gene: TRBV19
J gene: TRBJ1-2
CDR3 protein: CASSPRTGPLDGYTF
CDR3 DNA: TGTGCCAGTAGTCCGAGGACAGGGCCCTTAGATGGCTACACCTTC

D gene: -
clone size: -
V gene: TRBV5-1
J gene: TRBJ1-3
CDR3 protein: CASSGDPLDSGNTIYF
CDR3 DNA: TGCGCCAGCAGCGGGGATCCTCTAGACTCTGGAAACACCATATATTTT

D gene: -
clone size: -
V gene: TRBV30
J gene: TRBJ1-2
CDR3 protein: CAWSPNNGNGYTF
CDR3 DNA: TGTGCCTGGAGTCCTAATAACGGTAATGGCTACACCTTC

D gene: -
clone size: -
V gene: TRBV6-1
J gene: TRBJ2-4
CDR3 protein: CASSEPRGAAKNIQYF
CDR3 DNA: TGTGCCAGCAGTGAACCTCGGGGTGCAGCCAAAAACATTCAGTACTTC

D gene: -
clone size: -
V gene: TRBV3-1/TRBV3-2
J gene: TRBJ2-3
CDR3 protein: CASSLGRGTDTQYF
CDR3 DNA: TGTGCCAGCAGCCTAGGACGTGGCACAGATACGCAGTATTTT

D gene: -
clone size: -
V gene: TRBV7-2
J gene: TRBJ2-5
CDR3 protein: CASSLYREVETQYF
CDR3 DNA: TGTGCCAGCAGCTTATACAGGGAGGTAGAGACCCAGTACTTC

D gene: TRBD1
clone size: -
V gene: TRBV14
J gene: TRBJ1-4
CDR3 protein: CASSQIIPGQGDEKLFF
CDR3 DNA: TGTGCCAGCAGCCAGATAATTCCGGGACAGGGAGATGAAAAACTGTTTTTT

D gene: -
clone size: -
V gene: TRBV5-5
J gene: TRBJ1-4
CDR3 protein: CASSLVGRANEKLFF
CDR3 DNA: TGTGCCAGCAGCTTGGTGGGCAGGGCTAATGAAAAACTGTTTTTT

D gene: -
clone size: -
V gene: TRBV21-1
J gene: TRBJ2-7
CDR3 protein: CASTLYEQYF
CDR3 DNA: TGTGCCAGCACCCTCTACGAGCAGTACTTC

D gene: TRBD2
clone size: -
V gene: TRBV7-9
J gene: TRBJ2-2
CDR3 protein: CASRPSGANTGELFF
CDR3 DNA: TGTGCCAGCAGACCTAGCGGGGCCAACACCGGGGAGCTGTTTTTT

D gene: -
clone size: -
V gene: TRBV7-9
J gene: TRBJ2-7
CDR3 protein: CASSFEWTASYEQYF
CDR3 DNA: TGTGCCAGCAGCTTCGAATGGACAGCCAGCTACGAGCAGTACTTC

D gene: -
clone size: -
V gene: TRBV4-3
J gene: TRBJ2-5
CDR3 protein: CASSPRARGDDQETQYF
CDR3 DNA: TGCGCCAGCAGCCCAAGAGCACGCGGGGACGACCAAGAGACCCAGTACTTC

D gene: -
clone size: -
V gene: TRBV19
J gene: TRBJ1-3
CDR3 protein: CASSSTGISGNTIYF
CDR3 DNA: TGTGCCAGTAGCTCAACAGGGATCTCTGGAAACACCATATATTTT

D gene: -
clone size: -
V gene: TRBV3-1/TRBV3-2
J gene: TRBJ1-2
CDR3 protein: CASSQIYGYTF
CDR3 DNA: TGTGCCAGCAGCCAAATCTATGGCTACACCTTC

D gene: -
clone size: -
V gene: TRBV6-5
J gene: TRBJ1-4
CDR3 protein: CASRAGEKLFF
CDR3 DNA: TGTGCCAGCAGGGCCGGGGAAAAACTGTTTTTT

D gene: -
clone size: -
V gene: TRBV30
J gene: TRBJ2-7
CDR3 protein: CAWSDPGAYEQYF
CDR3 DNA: TGTGCCTGGAGTGACCCTGGGGCCTACGAGCAGTACTTC

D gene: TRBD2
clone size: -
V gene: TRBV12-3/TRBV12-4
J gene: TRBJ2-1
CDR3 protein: CASSYSGDEQFF
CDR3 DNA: TGTGCCAGCAGTTATAGCGGGGATGAGCAGTTCTTC